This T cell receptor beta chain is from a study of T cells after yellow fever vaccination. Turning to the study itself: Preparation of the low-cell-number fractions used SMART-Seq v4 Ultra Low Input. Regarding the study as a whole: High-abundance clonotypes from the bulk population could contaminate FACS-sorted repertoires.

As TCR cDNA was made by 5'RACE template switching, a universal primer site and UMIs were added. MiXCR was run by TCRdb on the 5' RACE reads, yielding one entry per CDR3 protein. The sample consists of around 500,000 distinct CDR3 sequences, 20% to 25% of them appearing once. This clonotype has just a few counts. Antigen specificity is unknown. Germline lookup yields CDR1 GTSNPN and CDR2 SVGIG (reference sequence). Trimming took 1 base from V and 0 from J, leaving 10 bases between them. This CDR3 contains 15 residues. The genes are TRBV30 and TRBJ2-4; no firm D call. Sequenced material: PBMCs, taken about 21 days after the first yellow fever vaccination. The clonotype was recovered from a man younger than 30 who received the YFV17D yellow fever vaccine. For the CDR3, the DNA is TGTGCCTGGAGTGGGCTGTCACTAGCCAAAAACATTCAGTACTTC. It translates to CAWSGLSLAKNIQYF. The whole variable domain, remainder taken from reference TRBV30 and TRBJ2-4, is SQTIHQWPATLVQPVGSPLSLECTVEGTSNPNLYWYRQAAGRGLQLLFYSVGIGQISSEVPQNLSASRPQDRQFILSSKKLLLSDSGFYLCAWSGLSLAKNIQYFGAGTRLSVL.